This TCR beta chain was identified in a study of neoadjuvant anti-PD-1 for oral cavity cancer. At the level of the study: Patients without progression received a fourth nivolumab dose around day 43, then surgical resection on days 50-56.

Time point defined: after neoadjuvant nivolumab, at surgical resection. These newly diagnosed stage II-IVA oral cavity squamous cell carcinoma patients had no prior systemic or radiation treatment. PBMCs were not maintained or expanded in culture before analysis. The CDR3 covers 14 residues. V was pared by 0 bases and J by 6 bases, with 14 bases between. Germline V gene sequence: CDR1 SQVTM, CDR2 ANQGSEA. Clones were sequenced by immunoSEQ multiplex PCR, and TCRdb holds only the in-frame ones, with some missing. Of more than 13,000 clones detected, about 81% appear once; the ten largest clones hold around 2%.

This TCR was recovered from a person aged 40 to 85 with oral cavity squamous cell carcinoma. The chain recombines TRBV29-1 with TRBJ1-2; TRBD1 is a possible D gene (6 bases). Sequencing was performed on PBMCs, taken after nivolumab (anti-PD-1) treatment. CDR3 bases: TGCAGCGTTGAAGATTGGAACAGGGTCAATGGCTACACCTTC. Encoded protein: CSVEDWNRVNGYTF.